The clone carrying this T cell receptor beta chain occurred a few times. These data originate in a study of early T cells in non-severe SARS-CoV-2 infection. The CDR3 contains 19 residues. Losses at the gene ends were 2 bases for V and 3 bases for J; bases not matched to a gene: 14. cDNA molecules, individually, were tagged with unique molecular identifiers. Each CDR3 protein gets one entry after TCRdb re-called the 5' RACE reads with MiXCR. The table shows fewer than 110,000 distinct CDR3 sequences, with around 10% occurring only once. This receptor was obtained from an adult who was a healthcare worker with PCR-confirmed SARS-CoV-2 infection or an uninfected control (not recorded which). Sequenced: whole blood. V usage is TRBV12-3 or TRBV12-4 and J usage is TRBJ2-3, with TRBD1 identical over 10 bases. For the CDR3, the DNA is TGTGCCAGCAGTTTAAGGCGCGCGTCGGGACAGGGGTTTACAGATACGCAGTATTTT. Protein: CASSLRRASGQGFTDTQYF.